A single sample is the source of the 27 T cell receptor beta chains below, sequenced in a study of shared clonotypes between healthy human individuals. The repertoire was sequenced with immunoSEQ multiplex PCR; TCRdb's copy has only in-frame clones and lacks some. The table has about 1.1 million clones, 70% to 80% seen once. Sequenced input: memory CD4+ T cells from PBMCs. Subset defined: CD45RA-negative fraction. The source is a man aged 18 to 30 in good health. Some clones in this sample may be carry-over from other donors' samples.

Here the CDR3 reads CAWTRTGVGGGTQYF. CDR3 nucleotide sequence: TGTGCCTGGACCCGGACAGGAGTTGGTGGAGGTACGCAGTATTTT. This chain connects TRBV30 to TRBJ2-3; 7 bases map to TRBD1. Unmatched junction bases numbered 15, after V lost 4 bases and J lost 8 bases. Per germline, CDR1 GTSNPN and CDR2 SVGIG (reference sequence). CDR3 length equals 15 residues.

The rearrangement joins TRBV7-7 to TRBJ2-5, with D unclear. This CDR3 comprises 15 residues. Germline V gene data show CDR1 as SSHAT and CDR2 as FNYEAQ (reference sequence). Deletions cut 5 bases from V and 4 bases from J, with 17 bases between. The CDR3 region is CASSPSPDLIETQYF. The CDR3 DNA reads as TGTGCCAGCAGCCCGAGCCCGGACCTTATAGAGACCCAGTACTTC.

The gene calls are TRBV6-1 and TRBJ1-3, with TRBD1 matching over 7 bases. The V and J ends lost 6 bases and 0 bases, in that order; junction bases with no gene match: 5. The CDR3 sequence is 15 residues long. Per germline, CDR1 MNHNS and CDR2 SASEGT. The CDR3 region is CASRGWTGSGNTIYF. CDR3 DNA sequence: TGTGCCAGCAGGGGATGGACAGGCTCTGGAAACACCATATATTTT.

The rearrangement uses TRBV30 and TRBJ2-3; possible D gene TRBD1, 6 bases. With 3 bases removed from V and 2 bases from J, the gap between germline ends came to 9 bases. CDR1 is GTSNPN and CDR2 is SVGIG in the germline V gene (reference sequence). The CDR3 loop spans 13 amino acids. The CDR3 sequence: CAWSGQLTDTQYF. DNA for the CDR3: TGTGCCTGGAGCGGACAGCTCACAGATACGCAGTATTTT.

The chain carries TRBV4-1 and TRBJ2-7; 7 bases agree with TRBD1. CDR3 size: 16 residues. The J segment lost 7 bases and the V segment lost 1 base, leaving 13 bases of the junction unmatched. CDR1 MGHRA and CDR2 YSYEKL come from the germline V gene. The CDR3: CASSQAAWTGPGEQYF. For the CDR3, the DNA is TGCGCCAGCAGCCAAGCCGCCTGGACAGGCCCGGGGGAGCAGTACTTC.

CDR3 nucleotides: TGTGCCAGCAGCTATATTGGCACTGAAGCTTTCTTT. It translates to CASSYIGTEAFF. This sequence joins TRBV11-2 and TRBJ1-1; D is undetermined. This CDR3 has 12 amino acids. Germline V gives CDR1 SGHAT, CDR2 FQNNGV. The V end was cut by 4 bases, the J end by 4 bases, with 7 bases between.

The chain couples TRBV7-2 to TRBJ2-1; D is uncertain. Germline CDR1 is SGHTA and CDR2 is FQGNSA. With 1 base removed from V and 14 bases from J, the gap between germline ends came to 15 bases. This CDR3 is 13 amino acids long. The CDR3 region has the DNA TGTGCCAGCAGCTTAGGCGGTTTGAGTACGGAGTTCTTC. The encoded protein is CASSLGGLSTEFF.

This rearrangement joins TRBV28 to TRBJ1-2; the match to TRBD1 covers 10 bases. Germline CDR1 is MDHEN and CDR2 is SYDVKM. With V trimmed by 5 bases and J by 2 bases, 5 bases remained unmatched. The CDR3 loop spans 15 amino acids. The CDR3 here is CASSVTGGQNYGYTF. The CDR3 DNA reads as TGTGCCAGCAGTGTGACAGGGGGCCAAAACTATGGCTACACCTTC.

J is TRBJ2-7 and V is TRBV7-9, with D unclear. Germline V CDR1 and CDR2: SEHNR, FQNEAQ (reference sequence). Between the trimmed V and J ends, which lost 7 bases and 2 bases, there was a span of 15 bases. The CDR3 runs 14 residues. CDR3: CASTSSRSTYEQYF. CDR3 DNA: TGTGCCAGCACCTCAAGTCGGTCAACCTACGAGCAGTACTTC.

Points on this clone: The sample holds other DNA sequences that translate to the same CDR3. The chain uses TRBV7-3 and TRBJ1-2; D uncertain. Deletions cut 0 bases from V and 7 bases from J, with 9 bases between. Germline assignment: CDR1 SGHTA and CDR2 FQGTGA. The CDR3 has 13 residues. The CDR3 sequence is CASSLTGQSGYTF. The CDR3 DNA is TGTGCCAGCAGCTTAACAGGGCAATCTGGCTACACCTTC.

This chain connects TRBV7-3 to TRBJ2-2; D perhaps matches TRBD1 (5 bases). CDR1 is SGHTA, CDR2 FQGTGA, per germline. V was clipped by 5 bases and J by 4 bases, with 8 bases between them. The CDR3 runs to 13 residues. The CDR3 region has the DNA TGTGCCAGCAGCGCCAGGGTCACCGGGGAGCTGTTTTTT. Its protein is CASSARVTGELFF.

This clone was detected many times. The rearrangement joins TRBV7-9 to TRBJ1-6, with D possibly matching TRBD1 (6 bases). The CDR3 is 14 amino acids. From germline, CDR1 is SEHNR and CDR2 FQNEAQ (reference sequence). The V end was cut by 3 bases, the J end by 5 bases, with 8 bases between. The CDR3 is CASSLRTDNSPLHF. The CDR3 bases are TGTGCCAGCAGCTTGCGGACAGATAATTCACCCCTCCACTTT.

The chain joins TRBV7-3 to TRBJ2-1, with TRBD2 identical over 12 bases. The germline V gene encodes CDR1 SGHTA and CDR2 FQGTGA. This CDR3 has 15 amino acids. V shed 5 bases and J 5 bases; nucleotides not matched to a gene: 4. The CDR3 region is CASSIGLAGNNEQFF. Here the CDR3 DNA reads TGTGCCAGCAGCATTGGACTAGCGGGAAACAATGAGCAGTTCTTC.

The J gene is TRBJ2-3, the V gene TRBV2; tentatively, D is TRBD1 (6 bases). The CDR3 extends over 14 amino acids. V shed 4 bases and J shed 4 bases, with 12 bases lying between them. CDR1 SNHLY and CDR2 FYNNEI come from the germline V gene. The CDR3: CASSGNRVPDTQYF. CDR3 coding DNA: TGTGCCAGCAGTGGAAACAGGGTTCCAGATACGCAGTATTTT.

This clone has only one observation. The gene calls are TRBV11-3 and TRBJ2-1; tentatively, D is TRBD1 (5 bases). CDR3 length equals 16 residues. Per germline, CDR1 SGHNT and CDR2 YENEEA. The V and J ends lost 5 bases and 6 bases respectively, with 20 bases between them. DNA of the CDR3: TGTGCCAGCAGCCTAGGGGCAGCACCTACGGTCAATGAGCAGTTCTTC. This encodes CASSLGAAPTVNEQFF.

This clone was observed a handful of times. The chain couples TRBV7-9 to TRBJ1-2; TRBD1 is a possible D gene (6 bases). CDR3 length: 14 residues. CDR1 is SEHNR and CDR2 is FQNEAQ in the germline V gene (reference sequence). The germline V and J ends were trimmed by 4 bases and 8 bases, with 17 bases remaining between them. In DNA, the CDR3 is TGTGCCAGCAGCTCCCTTATCCCGACAGGAGGCTACACCTTC. Encoded protein: CASSSLIPTGGYTF.

The chain employs TRBV5-1 and TRBJ2-3; maybe TRBD2 (7 bases). The CDR3 covers 16 residues. Looked up from germline, CDR1 is SGHRS and CDR2 is YFSETQ. V shed 0 bases and J shed 3 bases, with 14 bases lying between them. The CDR3 here is CASSLEGRGGTDTQYF. The CDR3 DNA reads as TGCGCCAGCAGCTTGGAGGGCAGGGGAGGGACAGATACGCAGTATTTT.

This clone appeared a single time. The chain combines TRBV5-1 with TRBJ2-7; 8 bases agree with TRBD1. The CDR3 length is 15 residues. The ends lost 0 bases at V and 5 bases at J; junction bases unmatched: 7. Germline V gene data show CDR1 as SGHRS and CDR2 as YFSETQ. The CDR3 DNA reads TGCGCCAGCAGCTTGGGGCAGGGGGCCCTTGACGAGCAGTACTTC. This codes for CASSLGQGALDEQYF.

The gene calls are TRBV25-1 and TRBJ1-5; D is undetermined. The CDR3 sequence is 16 residues long. Germline V gene lookup returns CDR1 MGHDK and CDR2 SYGVNS. With 4 bases removed from V and 6 bases from J, the gap between germline ends came to 19 bases. The CDR3: CASSVVNSPSGQPQHF. CDR3 DNA sequence: TGTGCCAGCAGTGTTGTAAATAGCCCCTCGGGTCAGCCCCAGCATTTT. Together with reference TRBV25-1 and TRBJ1-5, the CDR3 gives the full variable domain: EADIYQTPRYLVIGTGKKITLECSQTMGHDKMYWYQQDPGMELHLIHYSYGVNSTEKGDLSSESTVSRIRTEHFPLTLESARPSHTSQYLCASSVVNSPSGQPQHFGDGTRLSIL.

This chain uses TRBV6-6 with TRBJ1-5; D is undetermined. The CDR3 spans 16 residues. In germline, CDR1 is MNHNY, CDR2 SVGAGI (reference sequence). V shed 2 bases and J shed 2 bases, with 13 bases lying between them. The CDR3 coding sequence is TGTGCCAGCAGTTACCCAGCAGGTTGGGGCAATCAGCCCCAGCATTTT. Encoded protein: CASSYPAGWGNQPQHF.

This clone appeared a few times. This chain uses TRBV28 with TRBJ1-5; D perhaps matches TRBD1 (5 bases). V shed 7 bases and J shed 6 bases, with 25 bases lying between them. The CDR3 covers 17 residues. Germline V gene lookup returns CDR1 MDHEN and CDR2 SYDVKM. The CDR3 is CASTRGGAEGLGQPQHF. The CDR3 DNA sequence: TGTGCCAGCACGAGGGGAGGGGCTGAGGGTTTGGGTCAGCCCCAGCATTTT.

The chain uses TRBV9 and TRBJ2-5; D not resolved. Trimming stripped 3 bases from V and 2 bases from J, with 14 bases between. The CDR3 spans 15 residues. Germline loops: CDR1 SGDLS, CDR2 YYNGEE. The CDR3 loop reads CASSADPDGQETQYF. The CDR3 bases are TGTGCCAGCAGCGCCGACCCGGACGGACAAGAGACCCAGTACTTC.

The V call is TRBV18, the J call TRBJ1-5; D is perhaps TRBD1 (6 bases). The CDR3 loop spans 14 amino acids. Trimming took 2 bases from V and 5 from J, leaving 10 bases between them. The germline CDR1 and CDR2 sequences are KGHSH and LQKENI. The CDR3 sequence: CASSPSGADQPQHF. In nucleotides, the CDR3 is TGTGCCAGCTCACCATCAGGGGCGGATCAGCCCCAGCATTTT.

The chain recombines TRBV14 with TRBJ1-5; D remains ambiguous. The CDR3 is 13 residues long. Trimming shortened V by 1 base and J by 9 bases, and 10 bases separated the two germline ends. Germline CDR1 and CDR2: SGHDN and FVKESK. CDR3 sequence reads: CASSQGLRGPQHF. CDR3 bases: TGTGCCAGCAGCCAAGGGCTTCGAGGGCCCCAGCATTTT.

This clone showed up just once. This specimen includes other DNA sequences encoding the same CDR3. The chain combines TRBV28 with TRBJ2-7, with D perhaps TRBD2 (5 bases). The CDR3 runs 12 residues. V dropped 5 bases and J dropped 3 bases, with 8 bases sitting between them. Per germline, CDR1 MDHEN and CDR2 SYDVKM. In DNA form, the CDR3 reads TGTGCCAGCAGTCCGAGGGTCTACGAGCAGTACTTC. Its protein product is CASSPRVYEQYF.

The chain employs TRBV4-2 and TRBJ2-7; 9 bases agree with TRBD2. V was pared by 5 bases and J by 5 bases, with 19 bases of the junction left unmatched. The CDR3 is 18 amino acids. Germline loops: CDR1 LGHNA, CDR2 YNFKEQ. In nucleotides, the CDR3 is TGTGCCAGCAGCTTCTGGGCTGGTGGGGCGGGAGGGCCCCACGAGCAGTACTTC. Protein: CASSFWAGGAGGPHEQYF.

The chain carries TRBV7-9 and TRBJ1-2; D perhaps matches TRBD1 (6 bases). Trimming stripped 0 bases from V and 0 bases from J, with 14 bases between. This CDR3 spans 17 amino acids. The germline CDR1 and CDR2 sequences are SEHNR and FQNEAQ (reference sequence). The CDR3 nucleotides are TGTGCCAGCAGCTTAGCGGGGCAGGGGATTACTAACTATGGCTACACCTTC. Translating it yields CASSLAGQGITNYGYTF.